This T cell receptor beta chain was captured in a study of blood T cell repertoires in COVID-19 (dated by TCRdb to 2020 to 2021). With respect to the entire study: Samples from collaborators originated in the United States, Italy and Spain and spanned both the acute and convalescent phases of COVID-19. The prospective study material was composed of cDNA or gDNA derived from T cells, B-cell-depleted T cells, or PBMCs. Nearly every sample came with metadata listing a de-identified subject ID, COVID-19 status, age in years and sex. The repertoires were made available in a free public database intended to serve as a resource for research on the immune response to SARS-CoV-2. Where available, HLA class I and class II types were taken from metadata supplied by the sample provider and were not determined by assay-based typing. Deeply sampled blood TCRbeta repertoires from subjects exposed to, actively infected with, or recovered from COVID-19 were included in the dataset. The samples were drawn from the first 160 participants of the ongoing ImmuneRACE study and from 1,254 subjects provided by 6 global collaborators.

Results the study describes overall, beyond this receptor: How much clinical and demographic metadata was included differed by source and by participant, and the metadata was provided uncurated.

In the prospective study, participants were 18 to 89 years old, resided in 20 to 30 geographic areas of the United States, and were enrolled through a virtual design. In the prospective study, participants were assigned to cohorts based on the clinical history participants reported in a screening survey and a study questionnaire. For ImmuneRACE Cohort 3, a participant was defined as recovered based on two consecutive negative NP/OP PCR tests, clearance by a healthcare professional, or resolution of symptoms. In the prospective study, mobile phlebotomists collected whole blood, serum and a nasopharyngeal or oropharyngeal swab from each participant. Additional blood draws and questionnaires over an approximately 2-month period could optionally be provided by prospective study participants. Prospective study blood samples were shipped either frozen or at room temperature before DNA extraction. The CDR3 numbers 14 residues from cysteine through phenylalanine. This entry keeps only the CDR3 DNA: 42 bases, framed from base 1. Relative to germline, V is 3 bases shorter and J is 6 bases shorter, with 11 bases between their ends. CDR1 and CDR2 are read off the germline V gene (reference sequence) as LNHDA and SQIVND.

Of note for this clone: Its specific antigen is unknown. Per-base quality was not reported, and no clone a single base away is much larger than it.

TCRbeta CDR3 regions were amplified from genomic DNA using the immunoSEQ Assay, a bias-controlled multiplex PCR. As for the authors' bioinformatics: The number of nucleated cells in each sample was estimated by amplification of reference gene primers within the assay. To quantify the absolute abundance of each unique TCRbeta CDR3 rearrangement, sequence reads were collapsed and filtered. For each sample, productive Simpson clonality was calculated as the square root of Simpson's diversity index over productive rearrangements. The table was pulled from immuneACCESS by TCRdb, which kept in-frame rearrangements only. Such tables lose some clones; where checked, under half of the loss comes from unresolved V genes, and the rest has no known cause. V and J calls and clone size are given by that table; D and trimming were obtained from the DNA. The sample contains 300,000 or so clones, 90% of them found a single time. The ten largest clonotypes hold around 2.5% of the sample.

This TCR derives from a man between 60 and 75 years old who had recovered from COVID-19. Sequenced input: PBMCs or T cells enriched from blood (not recorded which). The V and J genes are TRBV19 and TRBJ2-2; TRBD2 is possibly the D segment (6 matching bases). This receptor carries the CDR3 CASSILGGPGELFF. The DNA sequence is TGTGCCAGTAGTATCCTGGGGGGTCCCGGGGAGCTGTTTTTT.